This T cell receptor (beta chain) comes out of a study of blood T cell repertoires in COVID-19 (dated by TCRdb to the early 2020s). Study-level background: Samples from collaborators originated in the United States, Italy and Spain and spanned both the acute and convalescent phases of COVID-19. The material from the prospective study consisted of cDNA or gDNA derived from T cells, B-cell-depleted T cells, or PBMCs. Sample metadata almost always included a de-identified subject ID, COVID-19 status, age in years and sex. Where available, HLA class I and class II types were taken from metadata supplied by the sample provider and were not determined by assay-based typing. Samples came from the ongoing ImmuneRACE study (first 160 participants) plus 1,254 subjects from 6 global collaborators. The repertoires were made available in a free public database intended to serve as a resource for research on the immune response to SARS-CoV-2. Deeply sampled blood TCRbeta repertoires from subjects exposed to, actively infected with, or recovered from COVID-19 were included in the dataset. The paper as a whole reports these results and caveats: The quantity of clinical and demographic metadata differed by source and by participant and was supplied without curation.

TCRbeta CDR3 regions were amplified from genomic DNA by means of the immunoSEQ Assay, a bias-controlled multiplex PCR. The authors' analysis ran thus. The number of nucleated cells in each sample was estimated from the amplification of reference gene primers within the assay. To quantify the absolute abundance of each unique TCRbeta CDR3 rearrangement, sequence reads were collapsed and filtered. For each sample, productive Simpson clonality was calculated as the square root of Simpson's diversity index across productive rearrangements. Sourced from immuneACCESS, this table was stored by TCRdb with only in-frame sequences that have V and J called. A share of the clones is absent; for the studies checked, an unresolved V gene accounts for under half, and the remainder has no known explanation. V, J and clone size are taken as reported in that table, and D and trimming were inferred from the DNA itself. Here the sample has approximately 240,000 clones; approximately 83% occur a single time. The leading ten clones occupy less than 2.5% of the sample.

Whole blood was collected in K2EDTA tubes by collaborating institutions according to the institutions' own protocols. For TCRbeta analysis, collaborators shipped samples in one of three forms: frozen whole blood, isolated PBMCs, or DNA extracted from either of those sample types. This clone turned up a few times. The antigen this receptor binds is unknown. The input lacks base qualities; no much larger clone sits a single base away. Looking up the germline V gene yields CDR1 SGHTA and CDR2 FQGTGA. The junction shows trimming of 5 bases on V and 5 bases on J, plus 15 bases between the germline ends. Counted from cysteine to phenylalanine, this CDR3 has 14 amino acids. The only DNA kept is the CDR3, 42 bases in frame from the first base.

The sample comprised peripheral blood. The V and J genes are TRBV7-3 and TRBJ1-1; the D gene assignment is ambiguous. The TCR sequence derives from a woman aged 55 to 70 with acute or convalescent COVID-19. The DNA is TGTGCCAGCAGCCCCGTCGGGAGTTTGACTGAAGCTTTCTTT. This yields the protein CASSPVGSLTEAFF.